The present T cell receptor (beta chain) was sequenced within a study of vaccination effects on CD4 cells after COVID-19. The data were produced by immunoSEQ multiplex PCR, yet TCRdb's version contains in-frame clones alone and is incomplete. The table has 45,000 to 60,000 clones, about 76% seen once. Remarks on this clone: Antigen: not known.

Following culture for around 10 days, CD4+ T cells were isolated. Trimming cost V 5 bases and J 2 bases, with 15 bases left between them. The CDR3 loop spans 15 amino acids. Germline-derived CDR1 and CDR2 are SGHTA and FQGNSA. The input for sequencing was CD4+ T cells from PBMCs cultured without peptide, taken before COVID-19 vaccination. The J gene is TRBJ1-1, the V gene TRBV7-2; D gene ambiguous. The receptor's source is a human donor who had a prior SARS-CoV-2 infection. The CDR3 sequence: CASSPEGSYNTEAFF. In DNA, the CDR3 is TGTGCCAGCAGCCCCGAGGGCAGCTATAACACTGAAGCTTTCTTT.